Each of the 9 T cell receptor beta chains below was sequenced from the same sample in a study of T cells in Graves' hyperthyroidism and ophthalmopathy. Regions amplified from RNA transcripts were the TCR beta CDR3 regions. The HTBI primer set served for first-round RT-PCR of the TCR CDR3. TCRdb used MiXCR to reprocess the multiplex PCR reads, holding one entry per CDR3 protein. The sample records about 420,000 distinct CDR3 sequences, around a sixth being singletons. Sequenced sample: blood. The receptors shown here come from a woman aged 18-30 years with Graves' hyperthyroidism.

The genes are TRBV12-3 or TRBV12-4 and TRBJ1-2, with D perhaps TRBD1 (6 bases). The CDR3 length is 12 residues. Deletions cut 6 bases from V and 8 bases from J, with 13 bases between. The DNA of the CDR3 is TGTGCCAGCAGCCAGGACAGTATGGGCTACACCTTC. Amino acid sequence: CASSQDSMGYTF.

A word on this clonotype: This may stem from a read error, because a much larger clone lies one nucleotide away. This chain joins TRBV29-1 and TRBJ2-7; TRBD1 matches 10 bases. V dropped 8 bases and J dropped 3; count of bases not matched to a gene: 7. This CDR3 spans 13 amino acids. Germline CDR1 and CDR2: SQVTM and ANQGSEA. CDR3 in amino acids: CSTGGDRGYEQYF. CDR3 nucleotides: TGCAGCACAGGTGGGGACAGGGGCTACGAGCAGTACTTC.

The chain recombines TRBV7-9 with TRBJ2-2; 9 positions match TRBD2. V trimming: 3 bases; J trimming: 7 bases; junction bases outside the gene matches: 6. The CDR3 sequence is 15 residues long. CDR1 is SEHNR and CDR2 is FQNEAQ in the germline V gene (reference sequence). CDR3 DNA: TGTGCCAGCAGCTTGGGAGCGGGAGGTCACGGGGAGCTGTTTTTT. Translation: CASSLGAGGHGELFF.

This clonotype appeared a few times. This sequence joins TRBV25-1 and TRBJ1-2, with no clear D. Germline V lookup: CDR1 MGHDK, CDR2 SYGVNS. The CDR3 has 15 amino acids. The ends were cut back, 0 bases at V and 5 bases at J, with 13 bases in the middle. CDR3 loop: CASSEYYSPTYGYTF. The CDR3 nucleotides are TGTGCCAGCAGTGAATATTACTCCCCTACGTATGGCTACACCTTC.

The sample holds many counts of this clonotype. The rearrangement links TRBV18 to TRBJ1-2, with unresolved D. The CDR3 consists of 15 residues. Germline V lookup: CDR1 KGHSH, CDR2 LQKENI. Trimming removed 1 base from V and 2 bases from J, with 11 bases in between. In DNA form, the CDR3 reads TGTGCCAGCTCACCACTGCCAACAGAGAACTATGGCTACACCTTC. Translated, it gives CASSPLPTENYGYTF.

This clonotype was seen only a few times. The chain uses TRBV7-2 and TRBJ1-5, with 9 positions matching TRBD1. The ends lost 5 bases at V and 4 bases at J; junction bases unmatched: 3. This CDR3 contains 14 residues. The germline gives CDR1 SGHTA, CDR2 FQGNSA. Here the CDR3 reads CASSRGTGNQPQHF. The DNA of the CDR3 is TGTGCCAGCAGCCGAGGGACAGGGAATCAGCCCCAGCATTTT.

This clonotype was detected ten times or more. V is TRBV6-1 and J is TRBJ1-1; tentative D call: TRBD1 (6 bases). The CDR3 totals 18 residues. From germline, CDR1 is MNHNS and CDR2 SASEGT. Trimming removed 4 bases at V and 3 bases at J, with 24 bases between. The DNA for the CDR3 is TGTGCCAGCAGTGCGTACAGCAGGGGTGGGTACAGTGACACTGAAGCTTTCTTT. Amino acid sequence: CASSAYSRGGYSDTEAFF.

V and J are TRBV20-1 and TRBJ2-3, with D perhaps TRBD1 (6 bases). The CDR3 loop spans 14 amino acids. V lost 2 bases and J lost 6, with 15 bases in between. Germline lookup yields CDR1 DFQATT and CDR2 SNEGSKA (reference sequence). The CDR3: CSARSGGDIDTQYF. The CDR3 DNA follows: TGCAGTGCTAGATCTGGGGGCGACATTGATACGCAGTATTTT.

The chain carries TRBV6-1 and TRBJ1-2, with a possible D match to TRBD1 (5 bases). The CDR3 is 14 amino acids. Trimming took 6 bases from V and 4 from J, leaving 15 bases between them. Per germline, CDR1 MNHNS and CDR2 SASEGT. CDR3: CASRPAGPSYGYTF. In DNA, the CDR3 is TGTGCCAGCAGACCCGCAGGGCCCTCCTATGGCTACACCTTC.